This TCR beta chain came from a study of shared clonotypes between healthy human individuals. About the research overall: The plates for each donor numbered three CD4 naive, three CD4 memory, two CD8 naive and one CD8 memory. Points from the study as a whole: Sharing across four donors was highest in naive CD4 (roughly 5%) and lowest in memory CD8 (0.4%).

In germline, CDR1 is SGHTA, CDR2 FQGNSA. The CDR3 runs to 13 residues. V lost 5 bases, J lost 5 bases, and 11 bases lay in between. Comment on this clone: As yet, its antigen is unknown.

The test was conducted at deep level. Sequenced by immunoSEQ multiplex PCR; TCRdb stores in-frame clones only, minus some. Of around 1.4 million clones in the sample, 98% were seen once. This clonotype was sampled from a man between 25 and 39 years old in good health. Sequenced material: naive CD4+ T cells sorted from blood. Subset described: CD45RA+ positively selected. V and J are TRBV7-2 and TRBJ2-3; D is unresolved. CDR3 coding DNA: TGTGCCAGCAGCCCAAACAGACAAGATACGCAGTATTTT. The encoded protein is CASSPNRQDTQYF.